This T cell receptor beta chain was identified in a study of shared clonotypes between healthy human individuals. Some clones are missing from TCRdb's copy, which holds only in-frame ones; the method was immunoSEQ multiplex PCR. The repertoire has 2.3 million or so clones, approximately 95% of them found once; the top ten carry roughly 0.36%. Points from the study as a whole: Naive subsets usually exceeded memory subsets in estimated richness.

There are 15 residues in the CDR3. V gave up 5 bases and J gave up 0 bases; unmatched junction bases: 5. Germline CDR1 reads SNHLY; CDR2 reads FYNNEI. For this clone: The antigen remains unidentified.

The chain is built from TRBV2 and TRBJ2-7; 9 bases agree with TRBD2. This receptor was identified in a man younger than 30 in good health. Some clones in this sample may be carry-over from other donors' samples. The specimen was naive CD4+ T cells from PBMCs. Described subset: CD45RA+ positively selected. DNA for the CDR3: TGTGCCAGCAGTCCTCCGACTAGCGGCTCCTACGAGCAGTACTTC. It translates to CASSPPTSGSYEQYF.